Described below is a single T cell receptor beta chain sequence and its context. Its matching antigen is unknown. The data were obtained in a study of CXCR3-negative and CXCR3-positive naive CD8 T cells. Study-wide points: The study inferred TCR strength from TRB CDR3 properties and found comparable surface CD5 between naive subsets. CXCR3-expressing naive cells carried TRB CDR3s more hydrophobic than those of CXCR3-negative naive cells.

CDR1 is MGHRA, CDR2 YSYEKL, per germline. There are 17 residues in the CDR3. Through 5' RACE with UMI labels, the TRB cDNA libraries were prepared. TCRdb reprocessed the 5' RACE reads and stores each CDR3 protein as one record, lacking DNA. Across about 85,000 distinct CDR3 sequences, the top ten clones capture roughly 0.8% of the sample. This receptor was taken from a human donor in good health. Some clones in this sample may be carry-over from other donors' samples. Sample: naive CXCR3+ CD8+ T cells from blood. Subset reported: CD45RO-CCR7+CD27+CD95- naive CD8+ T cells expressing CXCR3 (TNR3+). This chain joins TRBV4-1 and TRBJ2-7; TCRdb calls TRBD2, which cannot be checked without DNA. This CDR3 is CASSQVHSAVSSYEQYF.